This TCR beta chain was sequenced during a study of T cell changes during pregnancy in multiple sclerosis. The CDR3 length is 14 residues. Germline V gene lookup returns CDR1 SGHNT and CDR2 YYREEE (reference sequence). J lost 2 bases, V lost 3 bases, and 2 bases had no gene match. Sequenced by immunoSEQ multiplex PCR; TCRdb stores in-frame clones only, minus some. The sample holds 65,000 to 90,000 clones, roughly nine tenths seen once. This clonotype originated in a female donor with multiple sclerosis, enrolled in a pregnancy study. V gene TRBV5-4 combines with J gene TRBJ1-2, with TRBD1 matching over 9 bases. The sample was peripheral blood, taken in the first trimester of pregnancy. The CDR3 nucleotides read TGTGCCAGCAGCTCGGACAGGGGCAACTATGGCTACACCTTC. As protein: CASSSDRGNYGYTF.